This TCR beta chain came from a study of T cell responses to AZD1222 COVID-19 vaccine. About this clone itself: Its antigen remains unknown.

Profiling relied on immunoSEQ multiplex PCR, and the TCRdb table lists in-frame clones only, not all of them. The sample holds about 140,000 clones, 80% to 95% seen once. Germline V gene lookup returns CDR1 MNHEY and CDR2 SVGAGI. This CDR3 is 15 amino acids long. V was shortened by 10 bases and J by 6 bases, with 19 bases between the two germline ends. Study-wide results and caveats: Regions 160-218 and 743-854 held dominance among vaccine-associated CD4 TCRs, which spanned spike. The repertoires were collected only after the peak T cell response. White British donors predominated, females outnumbered males, and clonal diversity was possibly underestimated.

The receptor comes from an adult who received the AZD1222 COVID-19 vaccine. The sequenced sample was peripheral blood, obtained 28 days after the second AZD1222 dose. This rearrangement joins TRBV6-5 to TRBJ1-6; TRBD1 is a possible D gene (6 bases). Written as DNA, the CDR3 is TGTGCCACCCCGGAAGGAACAGGGCCTAATTCACCCCTCCACTTT. This encodes CATPEGTGPNSPLHF.